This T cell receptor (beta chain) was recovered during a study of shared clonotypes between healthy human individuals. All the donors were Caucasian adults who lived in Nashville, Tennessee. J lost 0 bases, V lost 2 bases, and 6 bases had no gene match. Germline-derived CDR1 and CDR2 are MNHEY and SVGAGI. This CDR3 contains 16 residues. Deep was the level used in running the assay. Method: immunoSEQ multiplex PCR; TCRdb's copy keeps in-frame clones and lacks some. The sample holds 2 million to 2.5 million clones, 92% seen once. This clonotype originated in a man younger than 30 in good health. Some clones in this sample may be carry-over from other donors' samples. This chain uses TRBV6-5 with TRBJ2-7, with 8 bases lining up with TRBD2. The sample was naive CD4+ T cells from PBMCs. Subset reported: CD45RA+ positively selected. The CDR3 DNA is TGTGCCAGCAGTTACGGTGGCGGGAGGCCCTCCTACGAGCAGTACTTC. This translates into CASSYGGGRPSYEQYF.